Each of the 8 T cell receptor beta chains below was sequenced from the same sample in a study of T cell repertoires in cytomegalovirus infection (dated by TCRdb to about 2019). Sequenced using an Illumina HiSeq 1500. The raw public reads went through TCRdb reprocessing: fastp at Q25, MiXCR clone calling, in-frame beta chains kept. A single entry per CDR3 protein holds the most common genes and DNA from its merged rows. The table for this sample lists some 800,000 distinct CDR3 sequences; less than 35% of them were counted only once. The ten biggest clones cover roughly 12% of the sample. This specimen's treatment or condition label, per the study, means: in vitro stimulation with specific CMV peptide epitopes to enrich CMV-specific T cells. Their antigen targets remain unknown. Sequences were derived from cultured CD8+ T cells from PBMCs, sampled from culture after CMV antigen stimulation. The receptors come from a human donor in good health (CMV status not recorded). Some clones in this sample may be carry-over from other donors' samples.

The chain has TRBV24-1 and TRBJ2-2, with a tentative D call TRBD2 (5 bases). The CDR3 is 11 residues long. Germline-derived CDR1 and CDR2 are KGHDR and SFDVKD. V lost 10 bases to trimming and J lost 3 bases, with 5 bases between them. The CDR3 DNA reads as TGTGCCACGAGGGACACCGGGGAGCTGTTTTTT. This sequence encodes CATRDTGELFF.

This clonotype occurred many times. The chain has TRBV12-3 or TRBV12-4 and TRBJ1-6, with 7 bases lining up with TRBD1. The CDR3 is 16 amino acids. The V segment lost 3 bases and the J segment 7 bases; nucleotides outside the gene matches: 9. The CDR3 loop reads CASSFLLTGENSPLHF. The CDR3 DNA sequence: TGTGCCAGCAGTTTCCTATTAACAGGGGAAAATTCACCCCTCCACTTT.

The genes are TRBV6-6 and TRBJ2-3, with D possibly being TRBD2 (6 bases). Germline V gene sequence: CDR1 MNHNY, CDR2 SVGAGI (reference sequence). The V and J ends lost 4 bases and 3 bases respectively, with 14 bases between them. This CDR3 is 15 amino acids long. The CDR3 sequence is CASSSGGSTTDTQYF. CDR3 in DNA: TGTGCCAGCAGTTCTGGGGGGAGTACAACAGATACGCAGTATTTT.

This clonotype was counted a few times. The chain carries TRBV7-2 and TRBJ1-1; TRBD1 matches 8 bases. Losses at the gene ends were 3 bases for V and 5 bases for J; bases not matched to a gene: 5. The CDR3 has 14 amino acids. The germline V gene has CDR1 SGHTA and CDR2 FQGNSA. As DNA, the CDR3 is TGTGCCAGCAGCTTCGACAGGGGCGGGACTGAAGCTTTCTTT. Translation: CASSFDRGGTEAFF.

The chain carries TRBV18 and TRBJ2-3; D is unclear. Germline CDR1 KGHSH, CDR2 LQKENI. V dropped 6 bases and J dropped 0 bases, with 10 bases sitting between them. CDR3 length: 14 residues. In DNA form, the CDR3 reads TGTGCCAGCTCCAAGACACCTAGCACAGATACGCAGTATTTT. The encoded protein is CASSKTPSTDTQYF.

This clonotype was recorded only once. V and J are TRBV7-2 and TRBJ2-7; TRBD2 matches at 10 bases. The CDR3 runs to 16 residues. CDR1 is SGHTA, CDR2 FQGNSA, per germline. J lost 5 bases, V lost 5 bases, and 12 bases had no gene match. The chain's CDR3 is CASSDKMTSGFDEQYV. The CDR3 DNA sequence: TGTGCCAGCAGCGACAAAATGACTAGCGGGTTTGACGAGCAGTACGTC.

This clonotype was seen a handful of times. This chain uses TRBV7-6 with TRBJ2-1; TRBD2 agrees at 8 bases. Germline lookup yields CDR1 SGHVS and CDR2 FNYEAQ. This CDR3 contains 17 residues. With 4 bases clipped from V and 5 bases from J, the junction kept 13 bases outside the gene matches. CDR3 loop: CASSSSESERGNNEQFF. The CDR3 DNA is TGTGCCAGCAGCTCCTCCGAGTCCGAGCGGGGGAACAATGAGCAGTTCTTC.

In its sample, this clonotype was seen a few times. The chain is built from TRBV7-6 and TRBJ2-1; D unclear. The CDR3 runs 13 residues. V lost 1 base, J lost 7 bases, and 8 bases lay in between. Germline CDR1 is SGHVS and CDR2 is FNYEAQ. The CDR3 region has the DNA TGTGCCAGCAGCTTAGAACAGTGGAATGAGCAGTTCTTC. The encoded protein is CASSLEQWNEQFF.